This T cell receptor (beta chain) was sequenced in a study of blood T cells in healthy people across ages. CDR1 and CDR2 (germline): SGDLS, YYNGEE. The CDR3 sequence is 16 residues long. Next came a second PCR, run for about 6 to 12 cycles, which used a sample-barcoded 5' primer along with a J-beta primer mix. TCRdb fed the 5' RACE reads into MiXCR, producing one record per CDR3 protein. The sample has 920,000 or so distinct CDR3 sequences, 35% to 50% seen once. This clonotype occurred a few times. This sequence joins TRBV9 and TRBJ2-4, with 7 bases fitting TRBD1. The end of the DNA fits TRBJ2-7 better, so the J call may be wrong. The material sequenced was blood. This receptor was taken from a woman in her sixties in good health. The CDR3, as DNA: TGTGCCAGCAGCGTAGCTGAGACAGGGACAAACTACGAGCAGTACTTC. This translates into CASSVAETGTNYEQYF.